This is a list of T cell receptor beta chains from one sample in a study of post-analysis software for immune sequencing data. TCRdb passed the PCR reads through MiXCR, listing each CDR3 protein once. The sample records approximately 770,000 distinct CDR3 sequences, roughly 50% being singletons. Sequencing input: blood. The receptor source for this set is a girl aged 5-17 years with multiple sclerosis. Each CDR3 is given with its conserved first and last residue. A D gene is named only where the DNA matches it firmly. The size field is filled for only some rows; it gives once, few, many or a size class.

clone size	V gene	J gene	D gene	CDR3 DNA	CDR3 protein
few	TRBV5-1	TRBJ2-6	-	TGCGCCAGCCACCGGGACGGCGATTCTGGGGCCAACGTCCTGACTTTC	CASHRDGDSGANVLTF
once	TRBV6-1	TRBJ2-1	TRBD1	TGTGCCAGCAGTCGGGACAGGGAGGGTTTGAGTGAGCAGTTCTTC	CASSRDREGLSEQFF
-	TRBV5-1	TRBJ2-7	TRBD1	TGCGCCAGCAGCTTGGGGGGACAGTTCTACGAGCAGTACTTC	CASSLGGQFYEQYF
-	TRBV7-9	TRBJ2-7	TRBD2	TGTGCCAGCTGGAGCAGGGAGGGTCTGAAGGTACCTCGCGAGCAGTACTTC	CASWSREGLKVPREQYF
-	TRBV15	TRBJ2-1	-	TGTGCCACCAGCAGCCCTAGGGAGGCCTACAATGAGCAGTTCTTC	CATSSPREAYNEQFF
-	TRBV6-6	TRBJ1-5	TRBD1	TGTGCCAGCAGCTCTCGGGACAGGGGTGGGAGTCAGCCCCAGCATTTT	CASSSRDRGGSQPQHF
few	TRBV5-5	TRBJ2-5	-	TGTGCCAGCAGCGCCGGCGGAATGGAGACCCAGTACTTC	CASSAGGMETQYF
few	TRBV6-5	TRBJ1-1	-	TGTGCCAGCAGTTACGGCTGGAACACTGAAGCTTTCTTT	CASSYGWNTEAFF
-	TRBV19	TRBJ1-5	-	TGTGCCAGTAGTATCCCAGCGGGGGGTTTTCATCAGCCCCAGCATTTT	CASSIPAGGFHQPQHF
-	TRBV12-3/TRBV12-4	TRBJ2-7	TRBD2	TGTGCCAGCAGTCTAGCTAGCGGGAGTGCCTACGAGCAGTACTTC	CASSLASGSAYEQYF
-	TRBV20-1	TRBJ1-1	-	TGCAGTGCTAGTCTGTCCGGGGGGCGGGGTGAAGCTTTCTTT	CSASLSGGRGEAFF
once	TRBV20-1	TRBJ2-1	-	TGCAGTGCTAGTCGCCCCTTAGGGGGGACGTACAATGAGCAGTTCTTC	CSASRPLGGTYNEQFF
-	TRBV9	TRBJ2-7	TRBD2	TGTGCCAGCAGCCTTAGCGGGAGCTCCTGCGAGCAGTACTTC	CASSLSGSSCEQYF
-	TRBV11-3	TRBJ1-2	-	TGTGCCAGCAGCTCCGGGATCCACTATGGCTACACCTTC	CASSSGIHYGYTF
-	TRBV11-2	TRBJ2-3	-	TGTGCCAGCAGCTTATTGATGAGGGAGACAGATACGCAGTATTTT	CASSLLMRETDTQYF
-	TRBV5-5	TRBJ2-2	-	TGTGCCAGCAGCTTGGAGTGGCCCCACACCGGGGAGCTGTTTTTT	CASSLEWPHTGELFF
-	TRBV7-8	TRBJ2-5	TRBD1	TGTGTCAGCAGCTCCCCCGGCGGAGACGCAAGGGACAGGGTGAAGACCCAGTACTTC	CVSSSPGGDARDRVKTQYF
-	TRBV20-1	TRBJ2-7	TRBD2	TGCAGTGCTACAATCGACCCGGGACTAGCGGTTCACGAGCAGTACTTC	CSATIDPGLAVHEQYF
-	TRBV20-1	TRBJ1-5	-	TGCAGTGCTCCGCCCCCGTCGGGCAATCAGCCCCAGCATTTT	CSAPPPSGNQPQHF
few	TRBV3-1	TRBJ2-7	-	TGTGCCAGCAAGGGCGATGGCTACGAGCAGTACTTC	CASKGDGYEQYF
many	TRBV5-6	TRBJ1-2	TRBD1	TGTGCCAGCAGCCCGGACAGGTCTCGTGGCTACACCTTC	CASSPDRSRGYTF
-	TRBV7-3	TRBJ2-3	-	TGTGCCAGCAGCTCGGCAACAAGCACAGATACGCAGTATTTT	CASSSATSTDTQYF
few	TRBV20-1	TRBJ2-7	-	TGCAGTGCTAGAGCCCCGATCACCTACGAGCAGTACTTC	CSARAPITYEQYF
-	TRBV29-1	TRBJ2-6	-	TGCAGCGTCCGAGGACACAGAAGCTCTGGGGCCAACGTCCTGACTTTC	CSVRGHRSSGANVLTF
-	TRBV4-3	TRBJ1-4	-	TGCGCCAGCAGCCCCGTGACAACTAATGAAAAACTGTTTTTT	CASSPVTTNEKLFF
few	TRBV12-3/TRBV12-4	TRBJ1-2	-	TGTGCCATCAACAACACTAACGGACGGCGGAATGGCTACACCTTC	CAINNTNGRRNGYTF
-	TRBV12-3/TRBV12-4	TRBJ2-1	TRBD1	TGTGCCAGCAGTTTAGTTAGACAGGGGTCGCTTCCCAATGGGCAGTTCTTC	CASSLVRQGSLPNGQFF
-	TRBV20-1	TRBJ2-3	-	TGCAGCTTTCATGGACAACACACAGATACGCAGTATTTT	CSFHGQHTDTQYF
few	TRBV11-2	TRBJ2-3	TRBD2	TGTGCCAGCAGCTTAGCCCCCCCAAGCGGGAGGGCTTCAGATACGCAGTATTTT	CASSLAPPSGRASDTQYF
-	TRBV12-3/TRBV12-4	TRBJ1-1	-	TGTGCCAGCAGTCCACGACAGCCGCAGGGCACTGAAGCTTTCTTT	CASSPRQPQGTEAFF
few	TRBV12-3/TRBV12-4	TRBJ2-7	-	TGTGCCAGCAGTTCTGTGTCCAGGGTCTCCGAGCAGTACTTC	CASSSVSRVSEQYF
-	TRBV7-9	TRBJ2-7	-	TGTGCCAGCGGCCCCGCGACCTACGAGCAGTACTTC	CASGPATYEQYF
few	TRBV10-3	TRBJ2-1	-	TGTGCCATCAGTGACAGGGTAAATGAGCAGTTCTTC	CAISDRVNEQFF
-	TRBV20-1	TRBJ2-5	TRBD1	TGCAGTGCTACTACCGGGACAGCCCTGTACCAAGAGACCCAGTACTTC	CSATTGTALYQETQYF
-	TRBV5-1	TRBJ2-4	-	TGCGCCAGCAGCTGGATCCCTGGGAGTGAAAACATTCAGTACTTC	CASSWIPGSENIQYF
-	TRBV12-3/TRBV12-4	TRBJ2-6	-	TGTGCCAGCAGGGGCCTAGGGCAGGGGTCAGGGGCCAACGTCCTGACTTTC	CASRGLGQGSGANVLTF
-	TRBV18	TRBJ1-5	-	TGTGCCAGCTCACCAGGCCCGCCCAATCAGCCCCAGCATTTT	CASSPGPPNQPQHF
-	TRBV7-3	TRBJ2-2	TRBD1	TGTGCCAGCAGCTCGACAGGGTTCGCCGGGGAGCTGTTTTTT	CASSSTGFAGELFF
few	TRBV7-2	TRBJ2-7	-	TGTGCCAGCAGCTTAGTAGTCAGCTACGAGCAGTACTTC	CASSLVVSYEQYF
-	TRBV6-1	TRBJ2-7	-	TGTGCCAGCAGTGAGGAAGTTAGACGGTCCTACGAGCAGTACTTC	CASSEEVRRSYEQYF
-	TRBV24-1	TRBJ2-3	TRBD1	TGTGCCACCAGTGACCGGACAGGGGTGGGAGATACGCAGTATTTT	CATSDRTGVGDTQYF
-	TRBV9	TRBJ2-3	TRBD2	TGTGCCAGCAGCGTAGGAGGGACTAGCGGAACAGATACGCAGTATTTT	CASSVGGTSGTDTQYF
-	TRBV28	TRBJ2-3	-	TGTGCCTCACGAGGAAGGGGCACAGATACGCAGTATTTT	CASRGRGTDTQYF
-	TRBV2	TRBJ2-1	TRBD2	TGTGCCAGCAGTTCGCCTCGGGAGGCCCGGCAGTTCTTC	CASSSPREARQFF
few	TRBV5-1	TRBJ1-4	-	TGCGCCAGCAGCTTGGCGATCACGGGAGAACTGTTTTTT	CASSLAITGELFF
-	TRBV9	TRBJ2-1	-	TGTGCCAGCAGCCCCAGGACAGACCACAATGAGCAGTTCTTC	CASSPRTDHNEQFF
once	TRBV30	TRBJ2-7	-	TGTGCCTGGAGAACAACCACCTACGAGCAGTACTTC	CAWRTTTYEQYF
-	TRBV30	TRBJ1-1	-	TGTGCCTGGGGCGGGAACACTGAAGCTTTCTTT	CAWGGNTEAFF
few	TRBV29-1	TRBJ2-7	TRBD1	TGCAGCGTAACACGACAGGGGGTATTCTACGAGCAGTACTTC	CSVTRQGVFYEQYF
-	TRBV7-3	TRBJ2-1	TRBD2	TGTGCCAGCAGCTCGGGACTAGCGGATGAGCAGTTCTTC	CASSSGLADEQFF
-	TRBV12-3/TRBV12-4	TRBJ1-2	-	TGTGCCAGCAGTTCGAGCCCTTCGTACTATGGCTACACCTTC	CASSSSPSYYGYTF
-	TRBV20-1	TRBJ2-7	TRBD2	TGCAGTGCTGCAACCGGGACTAGCGGGACATACGAGCAGTACTTC	CSAATGTSGTYEQYF
once	TRBV25-1	TRBJ1-1	-	TGTGCCAGCGGGGGGCCCGGGATGAACACTGAAGCTTTCTTT	CASGGPGMNTEAFF
-	TRBV7-2	TRBJ2-3	TRBD2	TGTGCCAGCAGCTTTGGACTAGCGGGATCAAGGGCAGATACGCAGTATTTT	CASSFGLAGSRADTQYF
once	TRBV27	TRBJ2-7	TRBD1	TGTGCCAGCAGTGTAGGGACAGGTGGGGCGGACGAGCAGTACTTC	CASSVGTGGADEQYF
-	TRBV5-1	TRBJ2-3	-	TGCGCCAGCATGGCAGGGAGCACAGATACGCAGTATTTT	CASMAGSTDTQYF
-	TRBV6-6	TRBJ2-5	-	TGTGCCAGCAGTTACCGACTACAGACCCAGTACTTC	CASSYRLQTQYF
many	TRBV27	TRBJ2-7	-	TGTGCCAGCAGTTTGCAGGGGCCCTACGAGCAGTACTTC	CASSLQGPYEQYF